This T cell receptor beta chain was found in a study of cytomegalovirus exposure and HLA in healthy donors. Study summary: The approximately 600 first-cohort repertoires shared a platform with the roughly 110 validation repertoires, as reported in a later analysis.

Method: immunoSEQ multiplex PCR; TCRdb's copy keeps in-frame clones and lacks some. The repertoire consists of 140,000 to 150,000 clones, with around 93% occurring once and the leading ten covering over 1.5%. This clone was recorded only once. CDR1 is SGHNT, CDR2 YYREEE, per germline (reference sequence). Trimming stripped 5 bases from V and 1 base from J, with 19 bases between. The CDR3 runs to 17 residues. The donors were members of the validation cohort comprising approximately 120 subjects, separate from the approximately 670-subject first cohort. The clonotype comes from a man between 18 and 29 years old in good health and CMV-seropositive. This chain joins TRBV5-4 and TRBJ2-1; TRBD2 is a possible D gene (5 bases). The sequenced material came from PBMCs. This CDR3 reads CASSPGGSAASYNEQFF. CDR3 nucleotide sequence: TGTGCCAGCAGTCCGGGTGGTTCAGCGGCTTCCTACAATGAGCAGTTCTTC.